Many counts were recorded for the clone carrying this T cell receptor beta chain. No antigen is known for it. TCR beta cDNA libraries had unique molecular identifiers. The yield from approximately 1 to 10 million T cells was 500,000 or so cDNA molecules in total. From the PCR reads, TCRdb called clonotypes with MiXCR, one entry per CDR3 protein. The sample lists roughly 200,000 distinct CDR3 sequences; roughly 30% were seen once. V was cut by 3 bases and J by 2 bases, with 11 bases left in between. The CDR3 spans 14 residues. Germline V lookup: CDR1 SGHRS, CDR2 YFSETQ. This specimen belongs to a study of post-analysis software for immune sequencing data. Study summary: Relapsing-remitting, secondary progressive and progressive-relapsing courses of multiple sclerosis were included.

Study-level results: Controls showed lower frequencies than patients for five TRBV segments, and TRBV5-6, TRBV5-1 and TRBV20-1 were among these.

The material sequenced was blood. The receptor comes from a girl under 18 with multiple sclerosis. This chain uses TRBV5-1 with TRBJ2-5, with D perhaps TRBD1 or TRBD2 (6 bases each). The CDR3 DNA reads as TGCGCCAGCAGCTCTGGGGGGCAACAAGAGACCCAGTACTTC. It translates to CASSSGGQQETQYF.